Shown below are 29 T cell receptor beta chains from a single sample sequenced in a study of PD-1 blockade in classical Hodgkin lymphoma (dated by TCRdb to 2020 to 2022). The library relied on the immunoSEQ multiplex PCR assay. As stored in TCRdb, this immuneACCESS dataset retains in-frame rearrangements with V and J assigned. A fraction of the clones does not appear; measured against another copy, unresolved V genes explain less than half of the discrepancy, and the remainder lacks a known reason. The sample table holds some 15,000 clones, of which approximately 82% were seen once. The top ten hold under 30% of the sample. The sample's time point label, decoded: cycle 2 day 1 (C2D1) of nivolumab. Every trial patient had relapsed after autologous stem cell transplantation, and cohorts A, B and C differed in prior brentuximab vedotin exposure. This material consisted of peripheral blood mononuclear cells (PBMCs), taken before the second cycle of nivolumab. Source of these receptors: a human donor with classical Hodgkin lymphoma.

This chain links TRBV5-6 with TRBJ2-3; 7 nucleotides agree with TRBD2. This CDR3 has 16 residues. Germline V CDR1 and CDR2: SGHDT, YYEEEE. Trimming removed 2 bases from V and 2 bases from J; junction bases left unmatched: 8. In nucleotides, the CDR3 is TGTGCCAGCAGCTTTTTAGCTAGCGGACTCACAGATACGCAGTATTTT. Amino acids: CASSFLASGLTDTQYF.

The chain recombines TRBV7-8 with TRBJ1-1; TRBD1 agrees at 7 bases. Per germline, CDR1 SGHVS and CDR2 FQNEAQ. V dropped 3 bases and J dropped 3; count of bases not matched to a gene: 4. The CDR3 extends over 14 amino acids. The CDR3 protein is CASSLTGRYTEAFF. DNA of the CDR3: TGTGCCAGCAGCTTGACAGGGAGGTACACTGAAGCTTTCTTT.

The chain recombines TRBV19 with TRBJ1-5, with 10 bases lining up with TRBD1. V lost 7 bases to trimming and J lost 7 bases; unmatched junction nucleotides: 7. The CDR3 contains 14 residues. Germline assignment: CDR1 LNHDA and CDR2 SQIVND (reference sequence). CDR3 DNA sequence: TGTGCCAGTAACCCGACAGGGGGCGGGCAGCCCCAGCATTTT. Protein product: CASNPTGGGQPQHF.

The DNA of the CDR3 is TGTGCCAGCAGTGAAAGTGGAGGCAGCCAGCCCCAGCATTTT. It translates to CASSESGGSQPQHF. The chain joins TRBV6-1 to TRBJ1-5, with D unclear. The CDR3 sequence is 14 residues long. Germline V lookup: CDR1 MNHNS, CDR2 SASEGT. V lost 2 bases and J lost 7, with 12 bases in between.

The rearrangement links TRBV18 to TRBJ1-1; D gene ambiguous. Trimming stripped 2 bases from V and 1 base from J, with 14 bases between. This CDR3 comprises 16 residues. CDR1 is KGHSH and CDR2 is LQKENI in the germline V gene. This CDR3 reads CASSPNLAGTNTEAFF. Here the CDR3 DNA reads TGTGCCAGCTCACCAAATCTTGCAGGAACGAACACTGAAGCTTTCTTT.

The V call is TRBV11-2, the J call TRBJ1-1; no reliable D call. V was clipped by 4 bases and J by 1 base, with 10 bases between them. The CDR3 runs to 14 residues. Germline loops: CDR1 SGHAT, CDR2 FQNNGV. The CDR3 nucleotides are TGTGCCAGCAGCTGGGAGGGCCCGAACACTGAAGCTTTCTTT. Translated, it gives CASSWEGPNTEAFF.

The genes are TRBV7-9 and TRBJ1-2; TRBD1 matches at 7 bases. Per the germline V gene, CDR1 is SEHNR and CDR2 is FQNEAQ (reference sequence). CDR3 length equals 16 residues. The junction had 15 bases not matched to a gene; V was cut back by 4 bases and J by 7 bases. The CDR3 nucleotides are TGTGCCAGCAGCTCGTTGGGACAGAATAACTTGGGTGGCTACACCTTC. Its translation is CASSSLGQNNLGGYTF.

V is TRBV6-6 and J is TRBJ1-5, with 10 bases identical to TRBD1. Unmatched junction bases numbered 5, after V lost 6 bases and J lost 6 bases. The length of the CDR3 is 14 residues. Germline loops: CDR1 MNHNY, CDR2 SVGAGI (reference sequence). In nucleotides, the CDR3 is TGTGCCAGCAGCTCGGGACAGGGGAGTCAGCCCCAGCATTTT. Translation gives CASSSGQGSQPQHF.

The chain joins TRBV28 to TRBJ1-6, with D tentatively TRBD1 (5 bases). The CDR3 spans 14 residues. Deletions cut 7 bases from V and 2 bases from J, with 9 bases between. Germline lookup yields CDR1 MDHEN and CDR2 SYDVKM. Here the CDR3 DNA reads TGTGCCAGCACGGGGCATACCTATAATTCACCCCTCCACTTT. Protein sequence: CASTGHTYNSPLHF.

The rearrangement uses TRBV5-6 and TRBJ1-2, with D unclear. The length of the CDR3 is 15 residues. Germline V gene data show CDR1 as SGHDT and CDR2 as YYEEEE. Trimming took 0 bases from V and 1 from J, leaving 10 bases between them. CDR3 bases: TGTGCCAGCAGCTTGGATGGACCGGTTAACTATGGCTACACCTTC. Amino acids: CASSLDGPVNYGYTF.

The V and J genes are TRBV7-9 and TRBJ2-5; 7 nucleotides match TRBD2. Losses at the gene ends were 7 bases for V and 2 bases for J; bases not matched to a gene: 10. Germline assignment: CDR1 SEHNR and CDR2 FQNEAQ (reference sequence). The CDR3 sequence is 15 residues long. CDR3 sequence (DNA): TGTGCCAGCAAGTGGGCTAGCGGAGGGCAAGAGACCCAGTACTTC. The encoded protein is CASKWASGGQETQYF. Complete variable domain (other parts from reference TRBV7-9 and TRBJ2-5): DTGVSQNPRHKITKRGQNVTFRCDPISEHNRLYWYRQTLGQGPEFLTYFQNEAQLEKSRLLSDRFSAERPKGSFSTLEIQRTEQGDSAMYLCASKWASGGQETQYFGPGTRLLVL.

The table lists this clone with a count of one. This chain links TRBV5-1 with TRBJ2-3, with D hard to call. From germline, CDR1 is SGHRS and CDR2 YFSETQ. The germline V and J ends were trimmed by 0 bases and 1 base, with 9 bases remaining between them. The CDR3 has 15 amino acids. In DNA form, the CDR3 reads TGCGCCAGCAGCTTGGCCGCGATACGCACAGATACGCAGTATTTT. This sequence encodes CASSLAAIRTDTQYF.

This clone was detected only once. The chain joins TRBV9 to TRBJ2-3; 9 bases are shared with TRBD2. Trimming cost V 5 bases and J 5 bases; bases outside gene matches: 9. Germline CDR1 is SGDLS and CDR2 is YYNGEE. This CDR3 has 15 amino acids. The CDR3 here is CASSIAGALGDTQYF. The CDR3 DNA follows: TGTGCCAGCAGTATAGCGGGGGCCCTCGGAGATACGCAGTATTTT.

The chain joins TRBV7-2 to TRBJ1-1; a weak D match, TRBD1 (6 bases). The CDR3 loop spans 15 amino acids. Deletions cut 2 bases from V and 2 bases from J, with 12 bases between. The germline CDR1 and CDR2 sequences are SGHTA and FQGNSA. The CDR3 DNA reads as TGTGCCAGCAGCTTAAGAGGGACACCCAACACTGAAGCTTTCTTT. It encodes CASSLRGTPNTEAFF.

As to this clone: A junction boundary mismatches the germline segment, possibly from a read error. The J gene is TRBJ1-6, the V gene TRBV7-3; 10 bases match TRBD1. This CDR3 region has 14 residues. Germline values: CDR1 SGHTA, CDR2 FQGTGA. The CDR3 nucleotides are TGTGCCAGCAGCCAGACAGGGGGCGATTCCCCCCTCCACTTT. Amino acids: CASSQTGGDSPLHF.

The chain couples TRBV7-6 to TRBJ2-7; possibly TRBD1 for D (6 bases). Germline V CDR1 and CDR2: SGHVS, FNYEAQ. The CDR3 is 14 residues long. V was trimmed by 3 bases and J by 6 bases, leaving 15 bases between them. The CDR3 DNA sequence: TGTGCCAGCAGCTTGGAGATAGGGGGTGGCGAGCAGTACTTC. Protein: CASSLEIGGGEQYF. The variable domain in full, completed from reference TRBV7-6 and TRBJ2-7, reads GAGVSQSPRYKVTKRGQDVALRCDPISGHVSLYWYRQALGQGPEFLTYFNYEAQQDKSGLPNDRFSAERPEGSISTLTIQRTEQRDSAMYRCASSLEIGGGEQYFGPGTRLTVT.

Relative to its sample, this clone is large. The chain employs TRBV14 and TRBJ2-1, with D perhaps matching TRBD1 or TRBD2 (5 bases each). The CDR3 spans 15 residues. Per the germline V gene, CDR1 is SGHDN and CDR2 is FVKESK. Trimming removed 5 bases at V and 5 bases at J, with 16 bases between. The CDR3 DNA sequence: TGTGCCAGCAGCGTCGGGACGGGTAAGAACAATGAGCAGTTCTTC. It is translated as CASSVGTGKNNEQFF.

The J gene is TRBJ1-6, the V gene TRBV27, with D tentatively TRBD1 (6 bases). Germline V lookup: CDR1 MNHEY, CDR2 SMNVEV (reference sequence). V lost 5 bases and J 9 bases, leaving 20 bases between the germline ends. The CDR3 has 16 residues. This CDR3 is CASSLTPTGLGSPLHF. The CDR3 DNA sequence: TGTGCCAGCAGTCTCACCCCGACAGGCCTGGGTTCACCCCTCCACTTT.

This chain joins TRBV19 and TRBJ1-3; D is perhaps TRBD1 (5 bases). The ends were cut back, 5 bases at V and 0 bases at J, with 20 bases in the middle. CDR3 length: 18 residues. Germline V gene sequence: CDR1 LNHDA, CDR2 SQIVND (reference sequence). The CDR3 region has the DNA TGTGCCAGTAGTCGTGTGGGGCTCGGTACACTCTCTGGAAACACCATATATTTT. Protein: CASSRVGLGTLSGNTIYF. Combining the CDR3 with reference TRBV19 and TRBJ1-3 gives the whole variable domain DGGITQSPKYLFRKEGQNVTLSCEQNLNHDAMYWYRQDPGQGLRLIYYSQIVNDFQKGDIAEGYSVSREKKESFPLTVTSAQKNPTAFYLCASSRVGLGTLSGNTIYFGEGSWLTVV.

The CDR3 here is CASSVGGGTLHTDTQYF. The CDR3 DNA is TGTGCCAGCAGCGTAGGCGGGGGCACTCTCCACACAGATACGCAGTATTTT. J is TRBJ2-3 and V is TRBV9, with a tentative D call TRBD2 (7 bases). Per the germline V gene, CDR1 is SGDLS and CDR2 is YYNGEE. The ends were cut back, 0 bases at V and 2 bases at J, with 16 bases in the middle. This CDR3 has 17 residues.

This clone appeared a single time. V and J are TRBV27 and TRBJ1-1; 9 bases agree with TRBD1. After removal of 5 bases from V and 2 bases from J, the junction contained 6 bases not matched to a gene. Looked up from germline, CDR1 is MNHEY and CDR2 is SMNVEV (reference sequence). The CDR3 is 15 amino acids. The chain's CDR3 is CASSLTGGSNTEAFF. CDR3 in DNA: TGTGCCAGCAGTCTGACAGGGGGTTCAAACACTGAAGCTTTCTTT.

The genes are TRBV6-1 and TRBJ1-4, with D unclear. CDR3 length: 14 residues. CDR1 is MNHNS and CDR2 is SASEGT in the germline V gene. Trimming removed 8 bases at V and 4 bases at J, with 14 bases between. The CDR3 DNA reads TGTGCCAGCTCCCGGAGGAGCCTTAATGAAAAACTGTTTTTT. Protein product: CASSRRSLNEKLFF.

The chain carries TRBV5-1 and TRBJ2-3; possibly TRBD1 for D (6 bases). The CDR3 length is 11 residues. CDR1 is SGHRS and CDR2 is YFSETQ in the germline V gene. V lost 4 bases, J lost 10 bases, and 10 bases lay in between. The CDR3: CASSTGLAQYF. The CDR3 region has the DNA TGCGCCAGCAGCACAGGGCTTGCGCAGTATTTT.

The genes are TRBV7-9 and TRBJ2-3; TRBD1 is a possible D gene (6 bases). This CDR3 spans 14 amino acids. Trimming shortened V by 0 bases and J by 5 bases, and 9 bases separated the two germline ends. Germline assignment: CDR1 SEHNR and CDR2 FQNEAQ (reference sequence). In nucleotides, the CDR3 is TGTGCCAGCAGCTTAGCTGGGGGCGAAGATACGCAGTATTTT. Translation gives CASSLAGGEDTQYF. Using reference TRBV7-9 and TRBJ2-3 for the parts outside the CDR3, the full variable domain is DTGVSQNPRHKITKRGQNVTFRCDPISEHNRLYWYRQTLGQGPEFLTYFQNEAQLEKSRLLSDRFSAERPKGSFSTLEIQRTEQGDSAMYLCASSLAGGEDTQYFGPGTRLTVL.

This clone was observed once. This sequence joins TRBV7-8 and TRBJ1-2; D possibly corresponds to TRBD1 (6 bases). The CDR3 is 15 amino acids. V was pared by 4 bases and J by 4 bases, with 16 bases between. Germline V gene data show CDR1 as SGHVS and CDR2 as FQNEAQ. The CDR3 reads CASSSDRSQSYGYTF. The CDR3 bases are TGTGCCAGCAGCTCCGACAGGAGTCAGTCCTATGGCTACACCTTC.

V and J are TRBV19 and TRBJ2-3; 8 bases align to TRBD2. The CDR3 sequence is 17 residues long. Germline CDR1 LNHDA, CDR2 SQIVND (reference sequence). Unmatched junction bases numbered 6, after V lost 0 bases and J lost 1 base. The CDR3 is CASSIDPAGVGTDTQYF. CDR3 bases: TGTGCCAGTAGTATAGATCCAGCGGGGGTTGGCACAGATACGCAGTATTTT.

V and J are TRBV7-2 and TRBJ2-3, with no clear D. This CDR3 spans 13 amino acids. The germline V gene encodes CDR1 SGHTA and CDR2 FQGNSA. Trimming cost V 1 base and J 4 bases, with 6 bases left between them. The CDR3, as DNA: TGTGCCAGCAGCTTAGGGGGTCCAGATACGCAGTATTTT. Its translation: CASSLGGPDTQYF.

V and J are TRBV5-4 and TRBJ2-4, with TRBD1 matching 9 bases. The CDR3 runs to 16 residues. Germline V lookup: CDR1 SGHNT, CDR2 YYREEE (reference sequence). V gave up 4 bases and J gave up 3 bases; unmatched junction bases: 8. The CDR3 sequence is CASSGTGPVGKNIQYF. CDR3 in DNA: TGTGCCAGCAGCGGGACAGGGCCTGTAGGCAAAAACATTCAGTACTTC. Filled out from reference TRBV5-4 and TRBJ2-4, the complete variable domain reads ETGVTQSPTHLIKTRGQQVTLRCSSQSGHNTVSWYQQALGQGPQFIFQYYREEENGRGNFPPRFSGLQFPNYSSELNVNALELDDSALYLCASSGTGPVGKNIQYFGAGTRLSVL.

The V call is TRBV11-2, the J call TRBJ2-5, with 7 positions matching TRBD2. The CDR3 contains 16 residues. J was trimmed by 1 base and V by 2 bases; bases with no gene match: 7. Germline V gene sequence: CDR1 SGHAT, CDR2 FQNNGV. Here the CDR3 DNA reads TGTGCCAGCAGCTTACGCCCCAGCGGGGTCCAAGAGACCCAGTACTTC. Its protein product is CASSLRPSGVQETQYF.